Listed here are 6 T cell receptor beta chains from one sample, sequenced in a study of shared clonotypes between healthy human individuals. Positive CCR7 selection of CD45RO-negative cells yielded the naive CD8 cells, and terminally differentiated effector memory CD45RA+ cells were excluded. Using immunoSEQ multiplex PCR, the repertoire was profiled, and TCRdb retains in-frame clones only, with some absent. This table has about 2.2 million clones, 93% appearing once. Material: naive CD8+ T cells from PBMCs. These receptors originate from a man aged 18 to 30 in good health. Some clones in this sample may be carry-over from other donors' samples.

On this clone: Other DNA sequences in this sample translate to the same CDR3. The J gene is TRBJ2-2, the V gene TRBV5-1; D gene unclear. CDR1 is SGHRS, CDR2 YFSETQ, per germline. CDR3 size: 14 residues. Trimming removed 0 bases at V and 1 base at J, with 4 bases between. CDR3 loop: CASSLGVNTGELFF. The CDR3 bases are TGCGCCAGCAGCTTGGGGGTGAACACCGGGGAGCTGTTTTTT. Drawing the rest from reference TRBV5-1 and TRBJ2-2, the complete variable domain is KAGVTQTPRYLIKTRGQQVTLSCSPISGHRSVSWYQQTPGQGLQFLFEYFSETQRNKGNFPGRFSGRQFSNSRSEMNVSTLELGDSALYLCASSLGVNTGELFFGEGSRLTVL.

V gene TRBV28 combines with J gene TRBJ1-5; the D is unclear. V was clipped by 4 bases and J by 4 bases, with 11 bases between them. This CDR3 is 14 amino acids long. From germline, CDR1 is MDHEN and CDR2 SYDVKM. CDR3 loop: CASSSDGVNQPQHF. CDR3 coding DNA: TGTGCCAGCAGTTCGGACGGGGTGAATCAGCCCCAGCATTTT.

V is TRBV5-1 and J is TRBJ2-5; no clear D gene. Germline loops: CDR1 SGHRS, CDR2 YFSETQ. Trimming removed 3 bases at V and 5 bases at J, with 5 bases between. This CDR3 region has 11 residues. The CDR3, as DNA: TGCGCCAGCAGCTCCGCGGAGACCCAGTACTTC. This codes for CASSSAETQYF.

This clone was observed a single time. V usage is TRBV7-6 and J usage is TRBJ2-3; D not certain. Trimming removed 1 base at V and 4 bases at J, with 15 bases between. The germline CDR1 and CDR2 sequences are SGHVS and FNYEAQ. The length of the CDR3 is 16 residues. CDR3: CASSLGPMVPADTQYF. The CDR3 coding sequence is TGTGCCAGCAGCTTAGGGCCCATGGTACCGGCAGATACGCAGTATTTT.

The rearrangement uses TRBV9 and TRBJ2-3; no clear D gene. Germline V gene lookup returns CDR1 SGDLS and CDR2 YYNGEE. The germline V and J ends were trimmed by 5 bases and 2 bases, with 15 bases remaining between them. CDR3 length: 15 residues. The CDR3 spells CASSPERPNTDTQYF. For the CDR3, the DNA is TGTGCCAGCAGTCCCGAACGGCCAAACACAGATACGCAGTATTTT.

The chain recombines TRBV4-1 with TRBJ2-7; 7 bases are shared with TRBD1. V shed 4 bases and J 4 bases; nucleotides not matched to a gene: 16. The CDR3 has 17 amino acids. The germline gives CDR1 MGHRA, CDR2 YSYEKL. The CDR3 bases are TGCGCCAGCAGCCCAGGGGGAAGAGCGGCCTGGGAATACGAGCAGTACTTC. Residues: CASSPGGRAAWEYEQYF.